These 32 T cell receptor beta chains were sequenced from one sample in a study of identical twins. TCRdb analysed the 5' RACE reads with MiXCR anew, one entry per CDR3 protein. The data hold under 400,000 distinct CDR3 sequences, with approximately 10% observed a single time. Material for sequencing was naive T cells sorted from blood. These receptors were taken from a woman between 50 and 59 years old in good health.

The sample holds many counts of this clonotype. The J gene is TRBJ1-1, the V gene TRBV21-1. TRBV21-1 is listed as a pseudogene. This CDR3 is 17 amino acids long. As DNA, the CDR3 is TGTGCCAGCAGCAAAGAGGGAGAGGGTTACATGAACACTGAAGCTTTCTTT. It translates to CASSKEGEGYMNTEAFF.

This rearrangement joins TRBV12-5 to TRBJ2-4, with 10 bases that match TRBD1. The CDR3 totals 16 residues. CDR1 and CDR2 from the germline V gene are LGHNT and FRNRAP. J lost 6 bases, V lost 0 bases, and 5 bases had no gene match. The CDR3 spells CASGLVQRDRGNIQYF. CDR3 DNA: TGTGCTAGTGGTTTGGTACAACGGGACAGGGGAAACATTCAGTACTTC.

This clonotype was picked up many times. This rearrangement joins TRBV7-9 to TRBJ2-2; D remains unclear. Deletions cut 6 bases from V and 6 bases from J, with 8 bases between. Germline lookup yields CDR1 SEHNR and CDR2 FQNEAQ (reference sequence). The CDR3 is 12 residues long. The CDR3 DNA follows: TGTGCCAGCAGTATAGCAGCCGGGGAGCTGTTTTTT. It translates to CASSIAAGELFF.

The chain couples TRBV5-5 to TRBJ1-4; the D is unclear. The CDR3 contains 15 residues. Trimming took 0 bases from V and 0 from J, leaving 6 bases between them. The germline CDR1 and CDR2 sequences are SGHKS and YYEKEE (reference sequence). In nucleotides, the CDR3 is TGTGCCAGCAGCTTGGGGATAACAACTAATGAAAAACTGTTTTTT. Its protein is CASSLGITTNEKLFF.

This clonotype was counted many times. The CDR3 protein is CASSRTSGRANEQFF. DNA of the CDR3: TGTGCCAGCAGCCGGACTAGCGGGAGGGCTAATGAGCAGTTCTTC. This chain joins TRBV3-1 and TRBJ2-1, with TRBD2 identical over 15 bases. CDR3 length: 15 residues. The V segment lost 4 bases and the J segment 7 bases; nucleotides outside the gene matches: 2. Germline CDR1 and CDR2: LGHDT and YNNKEL (reference sequence).

In DNA, the CDR3 is TGTGCCAGCAGTGAATCGGGAGCAGCCGGTGAGCAGTTCTTC. It is translated as CASSESGAAGEQFF. This rearrangement joins TRBV25-1 to TRBJ2-1, with TRBD2 as a possible D gene (6 bases). The CDR3 runs to 14 residues. In germline, CDR1 is MGHDK, CDR2 SYGVNS. The V end lost 1 base, the J end lost 9 bases, and 13 bases lay between the germline ends.

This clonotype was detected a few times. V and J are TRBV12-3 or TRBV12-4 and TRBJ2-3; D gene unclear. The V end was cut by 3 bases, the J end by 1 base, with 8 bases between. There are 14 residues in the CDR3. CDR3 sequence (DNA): TGTGCCAGCAGTTTGGCGGATGGCACAGATACGCAGTATTTT. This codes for CASSLADGTDTQYF.

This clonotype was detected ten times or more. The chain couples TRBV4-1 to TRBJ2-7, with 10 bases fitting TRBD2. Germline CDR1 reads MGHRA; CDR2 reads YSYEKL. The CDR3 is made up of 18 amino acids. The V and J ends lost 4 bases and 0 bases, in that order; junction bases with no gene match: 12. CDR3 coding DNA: TGCGCCAGCAGCCCTCGACTAGCGGGTGGAGTGAGCTCCTACGAGCAGTACTTC. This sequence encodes CASSPRLAGGVSSYEQYF.

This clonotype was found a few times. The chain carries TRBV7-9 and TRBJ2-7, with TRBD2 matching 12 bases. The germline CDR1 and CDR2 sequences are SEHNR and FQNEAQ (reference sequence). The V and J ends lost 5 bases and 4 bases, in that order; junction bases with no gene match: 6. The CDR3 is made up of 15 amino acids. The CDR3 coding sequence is TGTGCCAGCAGCGCAGGACTAGCGGGAAGTTACGAGCAGTACGTC. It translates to CASSAGLAGSYEQYV.

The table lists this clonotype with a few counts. CDR3 sequence (DNA): TGTGCCAGCTCTGCTAGCGGGAGAGATACGCAGTATTTT. Protein: CASSASGRDTQYF. The chain links TRBV2 to TRBJ2-3; 10 nucleotides line up with TRBD2. The CDR3 covers 13 residues. The germline V gene has CDR1 SNHLY and CDR2 FYNNEI. V lost 8 bases and J lost 5; bases outside the gene matches: 4.

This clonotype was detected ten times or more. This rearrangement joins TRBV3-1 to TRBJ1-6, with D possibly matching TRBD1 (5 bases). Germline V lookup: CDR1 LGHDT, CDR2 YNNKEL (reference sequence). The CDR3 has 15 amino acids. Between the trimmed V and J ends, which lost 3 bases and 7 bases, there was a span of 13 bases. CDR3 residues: CASSHFAGGNSPLHF. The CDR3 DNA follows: TGTGCCAGCAGCCATTTCGCGGGGGGGAATTCACCCCTCCACTTT.

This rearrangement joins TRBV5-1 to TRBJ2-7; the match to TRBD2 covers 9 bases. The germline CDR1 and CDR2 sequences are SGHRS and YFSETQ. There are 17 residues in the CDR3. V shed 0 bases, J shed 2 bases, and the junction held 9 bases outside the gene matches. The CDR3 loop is CASSLVPSGATPYEQYV. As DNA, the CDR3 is TGCGCCAGCAGCTTGGTTCCTAGCGGGGCCACCCCCTACGAGCAGTACGTC.

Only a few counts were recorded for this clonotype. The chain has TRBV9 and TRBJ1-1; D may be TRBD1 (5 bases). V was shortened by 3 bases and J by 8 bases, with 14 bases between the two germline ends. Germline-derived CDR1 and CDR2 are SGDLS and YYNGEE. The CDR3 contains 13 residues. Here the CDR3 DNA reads TGTGCCAGCAGCGGATCAATGACAGAAGAAGCTTTCTTT. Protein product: CASSGSMTEEAFF.

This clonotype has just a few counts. The CDR3 DNA is TGTGCCAGCAGCTTGGAGGTCGGCGAGCAGTACTTC. Amino acids: CASSLEVGEQYF. V and J are TRBV5-5 and TRBJ2-7; D call uncertain. The CDR3 loop spans 12 amino acids. V was trimmed by 0 bases and J by 6 bases, leaving 7 bases between them. The germline CDR1 and CDR2 sequences are SGHKS and YYEKEE (reference sequence).

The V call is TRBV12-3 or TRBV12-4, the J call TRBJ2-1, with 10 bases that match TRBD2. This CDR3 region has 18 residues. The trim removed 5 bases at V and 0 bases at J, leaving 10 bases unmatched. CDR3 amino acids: CASSPRASGGSSYNEQFF. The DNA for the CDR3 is TGTGCCAGCAGTCCCCGAGCTAGCGGGGGTTCCTCCTACAATGAGCAGTTCTTC.

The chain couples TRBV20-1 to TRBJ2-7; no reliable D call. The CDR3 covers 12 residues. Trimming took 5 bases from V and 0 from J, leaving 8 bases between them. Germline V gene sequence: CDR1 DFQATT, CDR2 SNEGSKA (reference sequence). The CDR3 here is CSACMSSYEQYF. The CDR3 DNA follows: TGCAGTGCTTGCATGAGCTCCTACGAGCAGTACTTC.

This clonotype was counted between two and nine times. The DNA for the CDR3 is TGCGCCAGCAGCCCTGGAGCACTAGCGGGGACAGATACGCAGTATTTT. Translating it yields CASSPGALAGTDTQYF. The V call is TRBV5-1, the J call TRBJ2-3; 10 bases are shared with TRBD2. V lost 4 bases, J lost 3 bases, and 8 bases stayed unmatched. The germline V gene has CDR1 SGHRS and CDR2 YFSETQ. The CDR3 has 16 residues.

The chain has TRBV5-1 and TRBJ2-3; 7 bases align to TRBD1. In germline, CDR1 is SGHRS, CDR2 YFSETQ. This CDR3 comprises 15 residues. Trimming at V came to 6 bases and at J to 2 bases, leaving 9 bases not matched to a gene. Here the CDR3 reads CASNRQGTHTDTQYF. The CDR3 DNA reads TGCGCCAGCAACCGACAGGGCACACACACAGATACGCAGTATTTT.

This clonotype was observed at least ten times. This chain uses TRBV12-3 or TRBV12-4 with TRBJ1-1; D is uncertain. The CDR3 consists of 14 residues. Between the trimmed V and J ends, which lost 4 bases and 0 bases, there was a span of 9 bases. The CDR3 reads CASSSQEVNTEAFF. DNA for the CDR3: TGTGCCAGCAGTTCCCAGGAAGTGAACACTGAAGCTTTCTTT.

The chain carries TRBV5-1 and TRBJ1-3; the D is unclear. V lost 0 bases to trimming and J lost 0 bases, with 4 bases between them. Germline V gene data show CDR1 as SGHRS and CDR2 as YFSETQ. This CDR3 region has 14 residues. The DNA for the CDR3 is TGCGCCAGCAGCTTGGAGGTCTCTGGAAACACCATATATTTT. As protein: CASSLEVSGNTIYF.

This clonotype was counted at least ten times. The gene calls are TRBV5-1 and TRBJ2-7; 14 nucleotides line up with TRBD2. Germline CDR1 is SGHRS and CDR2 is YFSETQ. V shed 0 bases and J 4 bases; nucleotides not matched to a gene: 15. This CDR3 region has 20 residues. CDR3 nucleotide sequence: TGCGCCAGCAGCTTGGCGTTGGAGTCGGGACTAGCGGGAGTTGGATACGAGCAGTACGTC. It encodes CASSLALESGLAGVGYEQYV.

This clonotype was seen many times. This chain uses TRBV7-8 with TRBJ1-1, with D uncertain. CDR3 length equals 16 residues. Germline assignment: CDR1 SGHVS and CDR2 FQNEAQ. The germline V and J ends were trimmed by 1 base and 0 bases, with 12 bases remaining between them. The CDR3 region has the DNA TGTGCCAGCAGCTTAGGACGCGGACGGATGAACACTGAAGCTTTCTTT. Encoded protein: CASSLGRGRMNTEAFF.

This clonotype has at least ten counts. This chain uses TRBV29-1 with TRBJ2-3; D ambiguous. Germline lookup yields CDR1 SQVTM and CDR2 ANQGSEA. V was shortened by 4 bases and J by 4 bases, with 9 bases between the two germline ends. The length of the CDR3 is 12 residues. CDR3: CSVGVGSDTQYF. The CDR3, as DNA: TGCAGCGTTGGAGTGGGTTCAGATACGCAGTATTTT.

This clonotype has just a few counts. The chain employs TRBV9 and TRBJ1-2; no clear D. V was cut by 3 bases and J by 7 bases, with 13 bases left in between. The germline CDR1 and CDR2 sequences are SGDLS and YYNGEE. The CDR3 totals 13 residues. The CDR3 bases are TGTGCCAGCAGCGCCCATCGGGGAGGTGGCTACACCTTC. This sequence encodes CASSAHRGGGYTF.

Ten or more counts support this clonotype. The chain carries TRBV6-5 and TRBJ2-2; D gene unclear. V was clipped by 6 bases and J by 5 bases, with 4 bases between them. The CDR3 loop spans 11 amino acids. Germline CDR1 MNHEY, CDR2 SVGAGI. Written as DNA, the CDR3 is TGTGCCAGCAGGAAAACCGGGGAGCTGTTTTTT. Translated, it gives CASRKTGELFF.

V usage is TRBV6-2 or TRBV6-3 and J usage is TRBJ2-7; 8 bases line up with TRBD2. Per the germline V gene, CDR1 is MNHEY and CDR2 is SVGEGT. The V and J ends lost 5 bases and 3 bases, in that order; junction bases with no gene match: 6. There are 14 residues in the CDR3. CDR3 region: CASSPSGYDYEQYV. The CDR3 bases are TGTGCCAGCAGTCCTAGCGGGTATGACTACGAGCAGTACGTC.

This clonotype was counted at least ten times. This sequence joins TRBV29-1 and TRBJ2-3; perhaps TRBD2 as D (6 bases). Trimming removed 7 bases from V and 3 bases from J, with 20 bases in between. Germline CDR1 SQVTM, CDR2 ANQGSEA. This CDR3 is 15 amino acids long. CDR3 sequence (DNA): TGCAGCGCCTTCTTTTTGGTGGGGGGAACAGATACGCAGTATTTT. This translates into CSAFFLVGGTDTQYF.

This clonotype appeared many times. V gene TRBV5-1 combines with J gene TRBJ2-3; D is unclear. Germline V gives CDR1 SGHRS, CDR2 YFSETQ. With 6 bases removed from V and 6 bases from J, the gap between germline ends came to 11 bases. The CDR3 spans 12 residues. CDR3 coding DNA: TGCGCCAGCAAGCGCTCCGGGGATACGCAGTATTTT. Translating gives CASKRSGDTQYF.

The CDR3 sequence: CASSQDAMQETQYF. CDR3 in DNA: TGTGCCAGCAGCCAAGACGCTATGCAAGAGACCCAGTACTTC. The chain links TRBV4-2 to TRBJ2-5; no clear D gene. Trimming pared 0 bases from V and 2 bases from J, leaving 7 bases between. This CDR3 spans 14 amino acids. Per the germline V gene, CDR1 is LGHNA and CDR2 is YNFKEQ.

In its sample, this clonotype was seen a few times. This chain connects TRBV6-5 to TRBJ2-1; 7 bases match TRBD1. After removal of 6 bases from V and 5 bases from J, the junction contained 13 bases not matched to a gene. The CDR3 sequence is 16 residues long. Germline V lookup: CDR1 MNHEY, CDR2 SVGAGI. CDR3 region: CASSSQGTVLNNEQFF. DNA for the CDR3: TGTGCCAGCAGCTCCCAGGGGACAGTACTTAACAATGAGCAGTTCTTC.

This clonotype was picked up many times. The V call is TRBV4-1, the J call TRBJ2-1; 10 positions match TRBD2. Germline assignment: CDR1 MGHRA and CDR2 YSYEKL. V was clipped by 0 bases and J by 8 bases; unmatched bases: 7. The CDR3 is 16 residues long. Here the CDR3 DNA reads TGCGCCAGCAGCCAAGAGGAAGCGGGAGGGCCGGATGAGCAGTTCTTC. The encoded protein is CASSQEEAGGPDEQFF.

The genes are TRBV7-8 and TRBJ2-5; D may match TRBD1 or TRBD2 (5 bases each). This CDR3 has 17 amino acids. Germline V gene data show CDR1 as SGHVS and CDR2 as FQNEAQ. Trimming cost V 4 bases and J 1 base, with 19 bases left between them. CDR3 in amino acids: CASSSPGAARFQETQYF. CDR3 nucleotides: TGTGCCAGCAGCTCTCCCGGGGCAGCACGCTTCCAAGAGACCCAGTACTTC.